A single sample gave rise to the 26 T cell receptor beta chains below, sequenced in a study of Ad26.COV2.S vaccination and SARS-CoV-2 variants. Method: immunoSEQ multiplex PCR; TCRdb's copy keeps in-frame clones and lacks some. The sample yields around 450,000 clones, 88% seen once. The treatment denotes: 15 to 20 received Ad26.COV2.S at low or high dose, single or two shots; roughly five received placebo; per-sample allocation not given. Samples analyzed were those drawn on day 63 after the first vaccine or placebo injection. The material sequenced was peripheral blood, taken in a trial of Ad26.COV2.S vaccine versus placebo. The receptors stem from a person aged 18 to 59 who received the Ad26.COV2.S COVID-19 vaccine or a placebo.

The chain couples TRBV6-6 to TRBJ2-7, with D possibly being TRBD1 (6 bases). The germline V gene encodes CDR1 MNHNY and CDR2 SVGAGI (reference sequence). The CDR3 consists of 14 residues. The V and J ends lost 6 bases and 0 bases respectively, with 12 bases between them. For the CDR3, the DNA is TGTGCCAGCAGCCCCGGGACACCCTCCTACGAGCAGTACTTC. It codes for CASSPGTPSYEQYF.

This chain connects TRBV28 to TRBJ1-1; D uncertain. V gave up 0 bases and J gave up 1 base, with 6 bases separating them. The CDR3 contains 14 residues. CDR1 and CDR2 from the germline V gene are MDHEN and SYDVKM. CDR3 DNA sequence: TGTGCCAGCAGTTTATGGAGCAAGAACACTGAAGCTTTCTTT. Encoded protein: CASSLWSKNTEAFF.

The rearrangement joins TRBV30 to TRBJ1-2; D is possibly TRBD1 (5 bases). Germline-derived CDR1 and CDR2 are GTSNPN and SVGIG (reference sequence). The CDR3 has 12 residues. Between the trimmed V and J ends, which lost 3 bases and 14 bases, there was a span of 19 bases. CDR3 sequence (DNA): TGTGCCTGGAGGGGACCCGCCAGGGCGAGAACCTTC. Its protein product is CAWRGPARARTF.

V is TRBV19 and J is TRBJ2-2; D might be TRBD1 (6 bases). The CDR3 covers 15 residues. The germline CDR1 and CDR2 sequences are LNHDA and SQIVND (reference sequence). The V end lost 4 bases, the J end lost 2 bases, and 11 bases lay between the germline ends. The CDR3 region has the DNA TGTGCCAGTAGTAAGTACAGGGACAACACCGGGGAGCTGTTTTTT. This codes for CASSKYRDNTGELFF.

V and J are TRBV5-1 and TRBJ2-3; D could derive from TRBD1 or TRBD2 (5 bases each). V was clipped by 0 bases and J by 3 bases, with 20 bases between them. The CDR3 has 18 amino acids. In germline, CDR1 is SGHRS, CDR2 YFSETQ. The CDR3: CASSLGVGVVNWTDTQYF. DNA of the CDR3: TGCGCCAGCAGCTTGGGAGTGGGGGTTGTTAATTGGACAGATACGCAGTATTTT.

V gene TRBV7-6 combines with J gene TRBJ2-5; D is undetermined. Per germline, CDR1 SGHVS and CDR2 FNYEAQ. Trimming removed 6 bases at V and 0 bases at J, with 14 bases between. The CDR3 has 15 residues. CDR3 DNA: TGTGCCAGCAGTAGTAATCTGGGGTACCAAGAGACCCAGTACTTC. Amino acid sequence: CASSSNLGYQETQYF. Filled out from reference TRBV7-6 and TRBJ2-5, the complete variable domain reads GAGVSQSPRYKVTKRGQDVALRCDPISGHVSLYWYRQALGQGPEFLTYFNYEAQQDKSGLPNDRFSAERPEGSISTLTIQRTEQRDSAMYRCASSSNLGYQETQYFGPGTRLLVL.

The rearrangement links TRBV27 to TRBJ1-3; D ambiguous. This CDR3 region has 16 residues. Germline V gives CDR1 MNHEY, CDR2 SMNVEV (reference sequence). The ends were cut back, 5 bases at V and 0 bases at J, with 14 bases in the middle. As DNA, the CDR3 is TGTGCCAGCAGTCCTCGGGAGGCCTCCTCTGGAAACACCATATATTTT. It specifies CASSPREASSGNTIYF.

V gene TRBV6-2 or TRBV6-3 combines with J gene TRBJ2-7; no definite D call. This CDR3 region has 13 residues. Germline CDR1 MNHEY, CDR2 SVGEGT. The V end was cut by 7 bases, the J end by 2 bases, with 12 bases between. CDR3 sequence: CASNPTTTYEQYF. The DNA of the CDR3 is TGTGCCAGCAACCCGACCACAACCTACGAGCAGTACTTC.

CDR3 nucleotide sequence: TGTGCCAGCAGTCCCTCCGCCCCTAGCGGGGGGGCTGGGGAGCAGTACTTC. Amino acids: CASSPSAPSGGAGEQYF. The J gene is TRBJ2-7, the V gene TRBV27; TRBD2 matches 12 bases. J gave up 7 bases and V 5 bases, and 15 bases lay outside the gene matches. There are 17 residues in the CDR3. Per the germline V gene, CDR1 is MNHEY and CDR2 is SMNVEV (reference sequence).

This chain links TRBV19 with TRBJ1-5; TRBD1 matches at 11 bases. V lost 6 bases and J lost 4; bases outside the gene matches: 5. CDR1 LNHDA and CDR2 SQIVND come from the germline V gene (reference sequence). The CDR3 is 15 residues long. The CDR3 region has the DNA TGTGCCAGTAGAACCGGGACAGGGGGAAATCAGCCCCAGCATTTT. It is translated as CASRTGTGGNQPQHF.

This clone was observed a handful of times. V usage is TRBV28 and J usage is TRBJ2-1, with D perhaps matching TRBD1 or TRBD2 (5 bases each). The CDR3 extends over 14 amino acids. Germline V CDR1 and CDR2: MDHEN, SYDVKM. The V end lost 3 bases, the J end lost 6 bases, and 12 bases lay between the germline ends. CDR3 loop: CASSLGPGSNEQFF. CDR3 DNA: TGTGCCAGCAGTTTGGGGCCGGGATCCAATGAGCAGTTCTTC.

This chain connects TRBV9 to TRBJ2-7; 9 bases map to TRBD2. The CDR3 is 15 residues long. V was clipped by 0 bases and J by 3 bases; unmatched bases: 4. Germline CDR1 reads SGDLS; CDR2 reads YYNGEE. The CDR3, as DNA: TGTGCCAGCAGCGTAGTAGCGGGGGTTGGCTACGAGCAGTACTTC. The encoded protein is CASSVVAGVGYEQYF.

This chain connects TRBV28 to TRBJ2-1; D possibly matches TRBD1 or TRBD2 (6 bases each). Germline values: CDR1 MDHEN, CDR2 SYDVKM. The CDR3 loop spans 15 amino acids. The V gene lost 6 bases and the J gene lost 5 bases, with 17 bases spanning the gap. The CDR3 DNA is TGTGCCAGCAGACGGTTCCGGGGGCTCAACAATGAGCAGTTCTTC. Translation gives CASRRFRGLNNEQFF.

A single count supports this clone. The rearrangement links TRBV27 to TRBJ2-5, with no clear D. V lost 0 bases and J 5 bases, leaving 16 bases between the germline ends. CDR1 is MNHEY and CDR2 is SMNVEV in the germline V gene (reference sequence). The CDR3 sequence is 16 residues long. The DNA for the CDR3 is TGTGCCAGCAGTTTATCGATCGACTGGACCAGGGAGACCCAGTACTTC. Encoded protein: CASSLSIDWTRETQYF.

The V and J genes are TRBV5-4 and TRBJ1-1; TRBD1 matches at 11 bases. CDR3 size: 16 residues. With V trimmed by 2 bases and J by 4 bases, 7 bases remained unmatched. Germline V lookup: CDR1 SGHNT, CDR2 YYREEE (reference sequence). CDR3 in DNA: TGTGCCAGCAGCTTCGGGGGACAGGGGGGATTCACTGAAGCTTTCTTT. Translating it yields CASSFGGQGGFTEAFF.

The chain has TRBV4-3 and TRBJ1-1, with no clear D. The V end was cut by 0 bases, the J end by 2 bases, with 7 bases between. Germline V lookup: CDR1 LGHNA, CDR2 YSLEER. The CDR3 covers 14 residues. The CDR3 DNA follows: TGCGCCAGCAGCCAAGATCGGAGTAACACTGAAGCTTTCTTT. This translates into CASSQDRSNTEAFF.

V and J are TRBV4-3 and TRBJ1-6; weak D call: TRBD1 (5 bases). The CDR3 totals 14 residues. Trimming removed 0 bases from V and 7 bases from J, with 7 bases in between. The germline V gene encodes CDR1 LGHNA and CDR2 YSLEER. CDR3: CASSQDRENSPLHF. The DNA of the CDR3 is TGCGCCAGCAGCCAAGACAGGGAAAATTCACCCCTCCACTTT.

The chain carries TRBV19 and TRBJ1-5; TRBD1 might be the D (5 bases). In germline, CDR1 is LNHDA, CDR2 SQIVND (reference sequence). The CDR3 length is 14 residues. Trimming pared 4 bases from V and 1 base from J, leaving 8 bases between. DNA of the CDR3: TGTGCCAGTAGTACCCAGGGAAGCAATCAGCCCCAGCATTTT. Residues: CASSTQGSNQPQHF.

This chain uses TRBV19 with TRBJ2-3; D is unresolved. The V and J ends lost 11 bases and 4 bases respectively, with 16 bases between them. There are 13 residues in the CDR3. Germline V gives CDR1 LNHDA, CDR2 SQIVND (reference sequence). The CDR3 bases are TGTGCCGTCTCCGGGTGGTTAGCAGATACGCAGTATTTT. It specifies CAVSGWLADTQYF.

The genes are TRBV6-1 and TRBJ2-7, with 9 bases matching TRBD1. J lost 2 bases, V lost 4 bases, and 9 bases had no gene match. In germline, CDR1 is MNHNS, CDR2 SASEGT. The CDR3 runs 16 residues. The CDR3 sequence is CASSVPWGQGAYEQYF. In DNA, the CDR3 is TGTGCCAGCAGTGTACCCTGGGGACAGGGAGCCTACGAGCAGTACTTC.

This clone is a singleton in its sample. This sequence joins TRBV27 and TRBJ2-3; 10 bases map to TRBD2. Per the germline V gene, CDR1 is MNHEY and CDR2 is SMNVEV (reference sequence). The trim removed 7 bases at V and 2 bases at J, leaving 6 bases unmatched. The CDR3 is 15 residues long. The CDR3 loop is CASTKRGGFTDTQYF. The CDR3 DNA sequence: TGTGCCAGCACAAAGCGGGGGGGGTTCACAGATACGCAGTATTTT.

CDR3 DNA: TGTGCCAGCAGCGGGACAGGGAGCTTCACTGAAGCTTTCTTT. Protein: CASSGTGSFTEAFF. The chain couples TRBV9 to TRBJ1-1; 8 bases align to TRBD1. Germline CDR1 reads SGDLS; CDR2 reads YYNGEE. V shed 3 bases, J shed 4 bases, and the junction held 5 bases outside the gene matches. This CDR3 region has 14 residues.

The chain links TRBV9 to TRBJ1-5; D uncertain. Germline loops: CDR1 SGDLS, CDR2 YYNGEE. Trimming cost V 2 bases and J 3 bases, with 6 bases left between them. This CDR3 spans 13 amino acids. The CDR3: CASSVSYNQPQHF. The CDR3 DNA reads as TGTGCCAGCAGCGTCAGCTACAATCAGCCCCAGCATTTT.

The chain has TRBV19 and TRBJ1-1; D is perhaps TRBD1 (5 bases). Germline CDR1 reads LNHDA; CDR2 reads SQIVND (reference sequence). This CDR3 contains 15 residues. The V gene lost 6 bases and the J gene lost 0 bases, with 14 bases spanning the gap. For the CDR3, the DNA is TGTGCCAGTAGCAACACGGCAGGGATGAACACTGAAGCTTTCTTT. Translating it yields CASSNTAGMNTEAFF.

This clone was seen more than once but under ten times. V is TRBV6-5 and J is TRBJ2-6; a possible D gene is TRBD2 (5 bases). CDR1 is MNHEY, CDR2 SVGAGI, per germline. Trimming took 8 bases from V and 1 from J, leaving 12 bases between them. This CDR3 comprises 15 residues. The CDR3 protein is CASSGSDSGANVLTF. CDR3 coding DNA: TGTGCCAGCTCGGGGTCTGATTCTGGGGCCAACGTCCTGACTTTC.

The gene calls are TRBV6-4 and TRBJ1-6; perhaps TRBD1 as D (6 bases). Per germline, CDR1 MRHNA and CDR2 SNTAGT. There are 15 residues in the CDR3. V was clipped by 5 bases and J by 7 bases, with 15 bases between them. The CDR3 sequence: CASSMDVQGNSPLHF. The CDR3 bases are TGTGCCAGCAGTATGGACGTACAGGGAAATTCACCCCTCCACTTT.